This TCR beta chain was captured in a study of siplizumab effects on memory and regulatory T cells. The assay looked at about 97,000 TCR templates in each sample. Assay used: immunoSEQ multiplex PCR; TCRdb lists only in-frame clones, some missing. The sample records 57,000 or so clones, more than 80% being singletons. This clone turned up a few times. Trimming left V 7 bases short and J 5 bases short, with 9 bases between. This CDR3 comprises 12 residues. CDR1 and CDR2 (germline): SNHLY, FYNNEI. This TCR was recovered from a human donor in good health. Sequenced: CD8+ T cells sorted from blood. The chain couples TRBV2 to TRBJ2-1; D unresolved. The CDR3 bases are TGTGCCAGCAAGCTGAGAAACAATGAGCAGTTCTTC. Its translation is CASKLRNNEQFF.